This TCR beta chain stems from a study of cytomegalovirus exposure and HLA in healthy donors. Trimming stripped 1 base from V and 6 bases from J, with 17 bases between. The length of the CDR3 is 16 residues. CDR1 is MGHRA, CDR2 YSYEKL, per germline. Study observations and caveats: By a later analysis, the bulk of CMV-associated TCR beta chains appeared HLA-restricted. Follow-up analysis later connected one missense variant in DCLRE1C with trimming of TCR beta V- and J-genes. According to an earlier analysis, most TCR beta V segments yielded productive rearrangements about 87% or about 30% of the time. TCR beta sequences numbering more than 15,000 were associated with HLA alleles at 0.05 false discovery rate in a later analysis.

On this clone: As yet, its antigen is unknown.

13 Jbeta primers and 60 Vbeta primers were used for the PCR. The data were produced by immunoSEQ multiplex PCR, yet TCRdb's version contains in-frame clones alone and is incomplete. Of 63,000 or so clones listed, roughly 67% are singletons. The TCR comes from a man aged 45-65 years in good health and CMV-seronegative. The V call is TRBV4-1, the J call TRBJ2-3, with D possibly being TRBD1 (7 bases). The sequencing input was PBMCs. The CDR3 spells CASSQGQQGRRDTQYF. Written as DNA, the CDR3 is TGCGCCAGCAGCCAAGGGCAACAGGGGAGGAGGGATACGCAGTATTTT.